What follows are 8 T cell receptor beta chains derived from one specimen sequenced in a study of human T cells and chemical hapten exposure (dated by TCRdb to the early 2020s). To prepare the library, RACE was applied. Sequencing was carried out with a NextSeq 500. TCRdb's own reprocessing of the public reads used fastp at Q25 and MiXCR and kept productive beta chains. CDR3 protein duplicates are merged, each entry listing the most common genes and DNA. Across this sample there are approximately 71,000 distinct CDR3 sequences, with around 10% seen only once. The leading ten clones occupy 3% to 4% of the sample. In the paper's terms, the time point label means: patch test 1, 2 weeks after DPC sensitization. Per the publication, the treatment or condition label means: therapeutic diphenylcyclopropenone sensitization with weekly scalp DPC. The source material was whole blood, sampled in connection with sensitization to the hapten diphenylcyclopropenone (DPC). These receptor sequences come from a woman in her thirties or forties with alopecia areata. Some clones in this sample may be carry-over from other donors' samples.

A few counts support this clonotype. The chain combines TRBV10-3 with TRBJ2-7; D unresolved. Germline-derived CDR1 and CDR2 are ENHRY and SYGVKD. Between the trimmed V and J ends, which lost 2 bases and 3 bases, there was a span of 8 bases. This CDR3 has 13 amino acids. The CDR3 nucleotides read TGTGCCATCAGTGAGAACCTGATCTACGAGCAGTACTTC. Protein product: CAISENLIYEQYF.

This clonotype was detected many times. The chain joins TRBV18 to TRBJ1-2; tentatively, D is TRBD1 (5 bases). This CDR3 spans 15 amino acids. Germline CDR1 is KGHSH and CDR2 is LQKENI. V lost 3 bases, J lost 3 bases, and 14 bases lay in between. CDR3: CASSPPMGEDYGYTF. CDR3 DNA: TGTGCCAGCTCACCCCCAATGGGGGAGGACTATGGCTACACCTTC. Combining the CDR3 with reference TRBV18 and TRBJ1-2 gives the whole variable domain NAGVMQNPRHLVRRRGQEARLRCSPMKGHSHVYWYRQLPEEGLKFMVYLQKENIIDESGMPKERFSAEFPKEGPSILRIQQVVRGDSAAYFCASSPPMGEDYGYTFGSGTRLTVV.

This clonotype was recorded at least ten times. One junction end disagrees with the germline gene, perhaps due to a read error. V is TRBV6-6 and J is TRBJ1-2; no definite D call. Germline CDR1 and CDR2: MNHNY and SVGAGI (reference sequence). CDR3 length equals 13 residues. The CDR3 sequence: CASSDSPDYGYTF. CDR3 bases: TGTGCCAGCAGTGACTCACCCGACTATGGCTACACCTTC.

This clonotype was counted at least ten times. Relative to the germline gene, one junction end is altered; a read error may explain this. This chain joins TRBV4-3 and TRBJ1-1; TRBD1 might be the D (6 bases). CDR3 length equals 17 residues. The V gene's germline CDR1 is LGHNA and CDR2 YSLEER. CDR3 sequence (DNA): TGCGCCAGCAGCCAACCATCGGACAGCTCGGGATCCACTGAAGCCTTCTTT. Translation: CASSQPSDSSGSTEAFF.

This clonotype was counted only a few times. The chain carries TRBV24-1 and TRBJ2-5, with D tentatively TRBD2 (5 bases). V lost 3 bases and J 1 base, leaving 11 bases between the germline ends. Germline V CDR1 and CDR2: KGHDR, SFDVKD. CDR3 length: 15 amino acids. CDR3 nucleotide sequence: TGTGCCACCAGTGATCCCCGAGGGCTCCAAGAGACCCAGTACTTC. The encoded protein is CATSDPRGLQETQYF.

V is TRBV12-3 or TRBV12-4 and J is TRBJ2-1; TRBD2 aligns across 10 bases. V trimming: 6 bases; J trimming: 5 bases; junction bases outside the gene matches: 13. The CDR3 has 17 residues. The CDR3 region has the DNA TGTGCCAGCAGGACGACTAGAGCGGGGGGGAGGAACAATGAGCAGTTCTTC. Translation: CASRTTRAGGRNNEQFF.

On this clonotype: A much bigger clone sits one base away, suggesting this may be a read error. The CDR3 nucleotides read TGCGCCAGCAGCTCGGGCCTCCCGGGAAGTGAAAAACTGTCTTTT. Its protein is CASSSGLPGSEKLSF. The V and J genes are TRBV5-1 and TRBJ1-4; D is ambiguous. Germline values: CDR1 SGHRS, CDR2 YFSETQ. The CDR3 loop spans 15 amino acids.

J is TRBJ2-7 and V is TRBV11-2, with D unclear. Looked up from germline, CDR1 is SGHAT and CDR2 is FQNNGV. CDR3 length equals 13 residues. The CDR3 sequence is CASSALAVHEQYF. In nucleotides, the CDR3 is TGTGCATCCTCAGCCCTGGCAGTCCACGAGCAGTACTTC.